This entry concerns a single TCR beta chain. Its antigen is currently unknown. The CDR3 has 15 amino acids. V was cut by 6 bases and J by 6 bases, with 18 bases left in between. Germline assignment: CDR1 MRHNA and CDR2 SNTAGT. iRepertoire HTBI primers and Arm-PCR of CDR3 regions built TCR beta libraries. From the multiplex PCR reads, TCRdb called clonotypes with MiXCR, one entry per CDR3 protein. The repertoire includes over 650,000 distinct CDR3 sequences, around 30% of them detected once, and 40% to 50% sits in the top ten. The data stem from a study of regulatory T cells in long-lasting Graves disease. Study context: Persistent cases took antithyroid drugs over 5 years and stayed TSH receptor antibody positive.

Time point here: persistent/refractory GD, antithyroid drugs over 5 years with positive TRAb. Scientists built the TCR library using RNA that was extracted from PBMCs. Study results and limitations: Repertoires from persistent disease leaned toward TRBV28, TRBJ1-2 and TRBJ2-5. More public clonotypes were shared by persistent patients (2,741) than by new patients (more than 950).

This clonotype originated in a female donor with Graves disease. The sample here was peripheral blood mononuclear cells (PBMCs), taken when the disease was refractory, from a patient treated with antithyroid drugs. The gene calls are TRBV6-4 and TRBJ1-5; tentatively, D is TRBD1 (6 bases). DNA for the CDR3: TGTGCCAGCAGCACAATACAGGGTTTCCCTCAGCCCCAGCATTTT. Translated, it gives CASSTIQGFPQPQHF.